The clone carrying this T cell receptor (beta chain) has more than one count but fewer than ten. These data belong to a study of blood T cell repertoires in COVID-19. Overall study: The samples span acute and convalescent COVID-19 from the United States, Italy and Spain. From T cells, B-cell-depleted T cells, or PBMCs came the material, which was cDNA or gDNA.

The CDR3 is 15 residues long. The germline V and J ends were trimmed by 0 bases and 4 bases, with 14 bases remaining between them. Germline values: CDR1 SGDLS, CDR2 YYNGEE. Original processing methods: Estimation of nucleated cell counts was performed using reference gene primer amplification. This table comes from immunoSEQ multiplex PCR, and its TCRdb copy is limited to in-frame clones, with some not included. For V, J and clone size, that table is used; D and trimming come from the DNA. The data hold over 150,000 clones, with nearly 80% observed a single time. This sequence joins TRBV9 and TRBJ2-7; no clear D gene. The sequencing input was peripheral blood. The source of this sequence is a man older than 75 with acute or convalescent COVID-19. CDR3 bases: TGTGCCAGCAGCGTAGAATCAACGAGAGCGTACGAGCAGTACTTC. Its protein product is CASSVESTRAYEQYF.